The clone carrying this T cell receptor (beta chain) is large by share. What it binds is not known. CDR1 and CDR2 (germline): MNHNS, SASEGT. The CDR3 spans 13 residues. V lost 4 bases and J 6 bases, leaving 10 bases between the germline ends. A single record per CDR3 protein comes from TCRdb applying MiXCR to the reads. Here the sample spans about 550 distinct CDR3 sequences, 9.5% to 12% being singletons. These data originate in a study of liver allograft versus peripheral blood T cells. Study-wide background: Comparing T cell receptor repertoires in transplanted livers with those in recipients' peripheral blood was part of the design. Study results and limitations: As reported, T cell receptor repertoires inside liver allografts differed from those present in peripheral blood.

The chain carries TRBV6-1 and TRBJ2-1, with TRBD2 as a possible D gene (6 bases). This TCR was recovered from a human patient who had a liver transplant. The graft donor may be the source of some T cells. CDR3 sequence reads: CASSVPGVNEQFF. CDR3 bases: TGTGCCAGCAGTGTTCCGGGGGTCAATGAGCAGTTCTTC.